The 2 T cell receptor beta chains below come from one sample, sequenced in a study of CD8+ T cells in alopecia areata. Investigators isolated RNA and reverse transcribed it into cDNA to act as the sequencing template. Some clones are missing from TCRdb's copy, which holds only in-frame ones; the method was immunoSEQ multiplex PCR. The sample lists under 250,000 clones; around 62% were seen once. This material consisted of CD4+ T cells sorted from blood, taken at week 0. These TCRs come from a human donor with alopecia areata.

This chain's CDR3 is CASSYTGTANYGYTF. In DNA form, the CDR3 reads TGTGCCAGCAGTTATACGGGGACAGCTAACTATGGCTACACCTTC. The rearrangement links TRBV6-6 to TRBJ1-2; 7 positions agree with TRBD1. The CDR3 extends over 15 amino acids. Germline CDR1 is MNHNY and CDR2 is SVGAGI (reference sequence). J lost 0 bases, V lost 3 bases, and 4 bases had no gene match.

Only a few counts were recorded for this clone. V usage is TRBV7-9 and J usage is TRBJ2-1; D remains ambiguous. CDR3 length: 14 amino acids. Germline V gene lookup returns CDR1 SEHNR and CDR2 FQNEAQ (reference sequence). V shed 2 bases and J shed 4 bases, with 9 bases lying between them. This CDR3 reads CASSLTQAYNEQFF. The CDR3 nucleotides read TGTGCCAGCAGCTTAACCCAGGCTTACAATGAGCAGTTCTTC.